The 21 T cell receptor beta chains below come from one sample, sequenced in a study of PD-1 blockade in classical Hodgkin lymphoma. TCRdb's table, derived via immunoSEQ multiplex PCR, lists solely in-frame clones and lacks some. The sample lists about 100,000 clones, around nine tenths occurring once. Brentuximab vedotin exposure varied among the patients, all of whom had relapsed after autologous stem cell transplantation. This specimen consisted of peripheral blood mononuclear cells (PBMCs), obtained before the second cycle of nivolumab. These receptors were collected from a human donor with classical Hodgkin lymphoma.

The rearrangement links TRBV27 to TRBJ2-2, with 8 bases fitting TRBD1. Losses at the gene ends were 5 bases for V and 3 bases for J; bases not matched to a gene: 11. Germline V gene data show CDR1 as MNHEY and CDR2 as SMNVEV (reference sequence). This CDR3 contains 17 residues. CDR3 nucleotides: TGTGCCAGCAGTGCCGTTTGGACAGGGAAAGACACCGGGGAGCTGTTTTTT. Translation: CASSAVWTGKDTGELFF.

This chain connects TRBV27 to TRBJ1-3; D gene unclear. Germline V gives CDR1 MNHEY, CDR2 SMNVEV (reference sequence). The length of the CDR3 is 14 residues. Trimming pared 0 bases from V and 2 bases from J, leaving 5 bases between. DNA of the CDR3: TGTGCCAGCAGTTTATCAGGGACTGGAAACACCATATATTTT. It is translated as CASSLSGTGNTIYF.

The chain employs TRBV28 and TRBJ2-7, with D possibly matching TRBD1 (6 bases). Trimming removed 6 bases from V and 2 bases from J, with 8 bases in between. CDR1 and CDR2 from the germline V gene are MDHEN and SYDVKM. The CDR3 covers 12 residues. CDR3 DNA sequence: TGTGCCAGCAGACAGGGCCCCTACGAGCAGTACTTC. Amino acid sequence: CASRQGPYEQYF.

The chain uses TRBV5-1 and TRBJ1-1; D is unclear. The CDR3 runs to 14 residues. The germline CDR1 and CDR2 sequences are SGHRS and YFSETQ. Trimming took off 5 bases at V and 1 base at J, with 12 bases between the two ends. CDR3 in amino acids: CASRSLASNTEAFF. In DNA form, the CDR3 reads TGCGCCAGCAGGTCCCTAGCCTCGAACACTGAAGCTTTCTTT.

V is TRBV9 and J is TRBJ2-3; D gene uncertain. V lost 0 bases and J lost 2, with 10 bases in between. CDR1 and CDR2 (germline): SGDLS, YYNGEE. The CDR3 spans 15 residues. For the CDR3, the DNA is TGTGCCAGCAGCGTAGAGGGCAGGAACACAGATACGCAGTATTTT. The encoded protein is CASSVEGRNTDTQYF. Complete variable domain (other parts from reference TRBV9 and TRBJ2-3): DSGVTQTPKHLITATGQRVTLRCSPRSGDLSVYWYQQSLDQGLQFLIQYYNGEERAKGNILERFSAQQFPDLHSELNLSSLELGDSALYFCASSVEGRNTDTQYFGPGTRLTVL.

J is TRBJ2-5 and V is TRBV5-4; D perhaps matches TRBD2 (5 bases). Germline assignment: CDR1 SGHNT and CDR2 YYREEE (reference sequence). This CDR3 contains 14 residues. Trimming left V 2 bases short and J 5 bases short, with 13 bases between. CDR3 protein: CASSFGGSVETQYF. DNA of the CDR3: TGTGCCAGCAGCTTTGGAGGCTCGGTGGAGACCCAGTACTTC.

This rearrangement joins TRBV9 to TRBJ1-4; D possibly corresponds to TRBD1 (6 bases). The V end was cut by 3 bases, the J end by 8 bases, with 20 bases between. There are 16 residues in the CDR3. CDR1 and CDR2 from the germline V gene are SGDLS and YYNGEE. The CDR3 nucleotides are TGTGCCAGCAGCGCCGGACGCCTGGGACATCACGAAAAACTGTTTTTT. Protein product: CASSAGRLGHHEKLFF.

V usage is TRBV5-1 and J usage is TRBJ1-2; D ambiguous. V lost 5 bases, J lost 4 bases, and 6 bases lay in between. The CDR3 has 11 residues. CDR1 SGHRS and CDR2 YFSETQ come from the germline V gene. CDR3 DNA: TGCGCCAGCAGTCGAGGCTATGGCTACACCTTC. Protein: CASSRGYGYTF.

The rearrangement joins TRBV6-1 to TRBJ1-2; 8 positions match TRBD1. This CDR3 has 14 residues. J gave up 4 bases and V 4 bases, and 5 bases lay outside the gene matches. Germline-derived CDR1 and CDR2 are MNHNS and SASEGT. The CDR3 loop is CASSVTGGGYGYTF. For the CDR3, the DNA is TGTGCCAGCAGTGTAACAGGGGGGGGCTATGGCTACACCTTC.

The chain combines TRBV6-1 with TRBJ2-1; 11 bases fit TRBD2. The CDR3 is 16 amino acids. Germline V gene sequence: CDR1 MNHNS, CDR2 SASEGT. The junction had 9 bases not matched to a gene; V was cut back by 2 bases and J by 9 bases. The CDR3 spells CASSESIAGGPGEQFF. The CDR3 bases are TGTGCCAGCAGTGAATCTATAGCGGGGGGGCCTGGTGAGCAGTTCTTC.

This clone was recorded once. The V call is TRBV11-2, the J call TRBJ1-3, with a possible D match to TRBD1 (6 bases). V lost 2 bases and J 8 bases, leaving 19 bases between the germline ends. CDR3 length: 16 amino acids. CDR1 is SGHAT and CDR2 is FQNNGV in the germline V gene. CDR3 nucleotide sequence: TGTGCCAGCAGCTTAATAAGGACAGCCCTGGTTGACACCATATATTTT. It codes for CASSLIRTALVDTIYF. The whole variable domain, filled in from reference TRBV11-2 and TRBJ1-3, reads EAGVAQSPRYKIIEKRQSVAFWCNPISGHATLYWYQQILGQGPKLLIQFQNNGVVDDSQLPKDRFSAERLKGVDSTLKIQPAKLEDSAVYLCASSLIRTALVDTIYFGEGSWLTVV.

The chain recombines TRBV6-6 with TRBJ1-5; tentative D call: TRBD1 (5 bases). Trimming removed 4 bases at V and 6 bases at J, with 16 bases between. Germline V gene sequence: CDR1 MNHNY, CDR2 SVGAGI (reference sequence). The CDR3 consists of 15 residues. The chain's CDR3 is CASSSTQRGGQPQHF. In DNA, the CDR3 is TGTGCCAGCAGTTCTACTCAGCGGGGGGGTCAGCCCCAGCATTTT.

The genes are TRBV18 and TRBJ1-4; D not certain. There are 13 residues in the CDR3. Trimming took 6 bases from V and 3 from J, leaving 8 bases between them. The germline CDR1 and CDR2 sequences are KGHSH and LQKENI. For the CDR3, the DNA is TGTGCCAGCTCGGTTCTTCCTAATGAAAAACTGTTTTTT. This translates into CASSVLPNEKLFF.

V gene TRBV7-3 combines with J gene TRBJ2-3, with a tentative D call TRBD1 (5 bases). The CDR3 has 17 amino acids. Germline CDR1 is SGHTA and CDR2 is FQGTGA. Trimming removed 4 bases from V and 2 bases from J, with 19 bases in between. The CDR3 is CASSSALGLVHTDTQYF. The CDR3 DNA sequence: TGTGCCAGCAGCTCGGCCCTGGGGCTAGTGCACACAGATACGCAGTATTTT.

This clone was observed a single time. J is TRBJ2-2 and V is TRBV10-2, with D unclear. The V gene lost 2 bases and the J gene lost 3 bases, with 10 bases spanning the gap. There are 15 residues in the CDR3. From germline, CDR1 is WSHSY and CDR2 SAAADI. The CDR3, as DNA: TGCGCCAGCAGTGAGGATGGAGCATACACCGGGGAGCTGTTTTTT. Encoded protein: CASSEDGAYTGELFF.

The chain joins TRBV5-1 to TRBJ2-5; D might be TRBD1 or TRBD2, each matching 5 bases. CDR3 length: 14 amino acids. Trimming pared 2 bases from V and 5 bases from J, leaving 13 bases between. Germline V CDR1 and CDR2: SGHRS, YFSETQ. The CDR3 reads CASSFNLGEETQYF. The CDR3, as DNA: TGCGCCAGCAGCTTCAACTTGGGGGAGGAGACCCAGTACTTC.

The V and J genes are TRBV18 and TRBJ2-1, with D maybe TRBD2 (6 bases). This CDR3 has 12 amino acids. Germline V gives CDR1 KGHSH, CDR2 LQKENI. Trimming shortened V by 1 base and J by 15 bases, and 13 bases separated the two germline ends. CDR3: CASSPRGDLLFF. In DNA form, the CDR3 reads TGTGCCAGCTCACCACGGGGGGACCTCTTGTTCTTC. Supplemented by reference TRBV18 and TRBJ2-1, the full variable domain reads NAGVMQNPRHLVRRRGQEARLRCSPMKGHSHVYWYRQLPEEGLKFMVYLQKENIIDESGMPKERFSAEFPKEGPSILRIQQVVRGDSAAYFCASSPRGDLLFFGPGTRLTVL.

This chain uses TRBV9 with TRBJ1-4; a possible D gene is TRBD1 (6 bases). The V end was cut by 4 bases, the J end by 7 bases, with 17 bases between. The CDR3 extends over 15 amino acids. The germline V gene has CDR1 SGDLS and CDR2 YYNGEE. The CDR3 DNA follows: TGTGCCAGCAGCCCGAGACGGGGGACAAGTGAAAAACTGTTTTTT. This encodes CASSPRRGTSEKLFF.

The rearrangement links TRBV5-1 to TRBJ2-2; D uncertain. The V gene's germline CDR1 is SGHRS and CDR2 YFSETQ. The CDR3 is made up of 15 amino acids. V was shortened by 0 bases and J by 2 bases, with 8 bases between the two germline ends. DNA for the CDR3: TGCGCCAGCAGCTTGGTAGCAGGTAACACCGGGGAGCTGTTTTTT. This translates into CASSLVAGNTGELFF.

The chain recombines TRBV27 with TRBJ2-3; 8 bases align to TRBD2. V shed 5 bases and J 1 base; nucleotides not matched to a gene: 8. This CDR3 region has 16 residues. The germline gives CDR1 MNHEY, CDR2 SMNVEV (reference sequence). CDR3 nucleotide sequence: TGTGCCAGCAGTCCGTTCACCGGGGGGGGCACAGATACGCAGTATTTT. This gives the protein CASSPFTGGGTDTQYF.

J is TRBJ1-2 and V is TRBV5-8; 7 bases agree with TRBD1. This CDR3 spans 14 amino acids. Germline V CDR1 and CDR2: SGHTS, YDEGEE. The ends lost 4 bases at V and 2 bases at J; junction bases unmatched: 5. The DNA of the CDR3 is TGTGCCAGCAGCCCCCGCAGGGGGAACTATGGCTACACCTTC. Translating gives CASSPRRGNYGYTF.